One and the same sample provided the 7 T cell receptor beta chains below, sequenced in a study of OX40 agonist ivuxolimab in advanced cancers. The library was prepared using the immunoSEQ multiplex PCR assay. In TCRdb, the immuneACCESS table is reduced to in-frame sequences with V and J assigned. These tables do not hold every clone; where another copy was compared, an unresolved V gene accounts for under half, and the others remain unexplained. The sample table shows approximately 130,000 clones, and approximately 90% are seen once. In total, the top ten clones hold about 1.1% of the sample. The sample consisted of CD4+ or CD8+ T cells sorted from blood, taken in a trial of the OX40 agonist ivuxolimab. The receptors were gathered from an adult with an advanced solid tumor such as melanoma, head and neck, liver or kidney cancer.

This chain connects TRBV9 to TRBJ2-5, with D hard to call. The germline CDR1 and CDR2 sequences are SGDLS and YYNGEE. This CDR3 region has 14 residues. V lost 0 bases, J lost 2 bases, and 8 bases lay in between. CDR3 coding DNA: TGTGCCAGCAGCGTAGAGGGCCGACAAGAGACCCAGTACTTC. The encoded protein is CASSVEGRQETQYF.

This chain uses TRBV12-5 with TRBJ1-5; D possibly corresponds to TRBD1 (5 bases). This CDR3 region has 15 residues. The V gene's germline CDR1 is LGHNT and CDR2 FRNRAP. Trimming removed 1 base at V and 0 bases at J, with 7 bases between. The CDR3 is CASGLGTFSNQPQHF. In nucleotides, the CDR3 is TGTGCTAGTGGTTTGGGGACATTTAGCAATCAGCCCCAGCATTTT.

This rearrangement joins TRBV7-8 to TRBJ2-5; D is undetermined. The CDR3 is 15 amino acids. Per germline, CDR1 SGHVS and CDR2 FQNEAQ. Trimming removed 2 bases from V and 3 bases from J, with 13 bases in between. In DNA, the CDR3 is TGTGCCAGCAGCTTACGCGAGACGGTAAAAGAGACCCAGTACTTC. It is translated as CASSLRETVKETQYF.

This clone was recorded a few times. The chain couples TRBV2 to TRBJ1-5; D uncertain. The CDR3 is 12 amino acids. Deletions cut 6 bases from V and 4 bases from J, with 7 bases between. The germline gives CDR1 SNHLY, CDR2 FYNNEI. CDR3 sequence (DNA): TGTGCCAGCAGGCCCGATAATCAGCCCCAGCATTTT. Its protein product is CASRPDNQPQHF.

The chain links TRBV18 to TRBJ2-7; 11 positions agree with TRBD1. Trimming removed 6 bases from V and 6 bases from J; junction bases left unmatched: 7. Germline values: CDR1 KGHSH, CDR2 LQKENI. This CDR3 is built from 14 residues. This chain's CDR3 is CASSEGQGVGEQYF. The CDR3 nucleotides read TGTGCCAGCTCGGAGGGACAGGGGGTTGGCGAGCAGTACTTC.

The genes are TRBV5-4 and TRBJ1-1, with 9 nucleotides matching TRBD1. Unmatched junction bases numbered 4, after V lost 4 bases and J lost 0 bases. The CDR3 has 15 amino acids. Germline CDR1 is SGHNT and CDR2 is YYREEE (reference sequence). CDR3 DNA: TGTGCCAGCAGCCCCGGGACAGGGATGAACACTGAAGCTTTCTTT. Translating it yields CASSPGTGMNTEAFF. Combining the CDR3 with reference TRBV5-4 and TRBJ1-1 gives the whole variable domain ETGVTQSPTHLIKTRGQQVTLRCSSQSGHNTVSWYQQALGQGPQFIFQYYREEENGRGNFPPRFSGLQFPNYSSELNVNALELDDSALYLCASSPGTGMNTEAFFGQGTRLTVV.

The gene calls are TRBV5-1 and TRBJ2-7; either TRBD1 or TRBD2 may fit D (5 bases each). The CDR3 spans 16 residues. Trimming took 0 bases from V and 0 from J, leaving 13 bases between them. The germline V gene encodes CDR1 SGHRS and CDR2 YFSETQ. The CDR3 spells CASSLGAWGSSYEQYF. CDR3 sequence (DNA): TGCGCCAGCAGCTTGGGCGCATGGGGGAGCTCCTACGAGCAGTACTTC.